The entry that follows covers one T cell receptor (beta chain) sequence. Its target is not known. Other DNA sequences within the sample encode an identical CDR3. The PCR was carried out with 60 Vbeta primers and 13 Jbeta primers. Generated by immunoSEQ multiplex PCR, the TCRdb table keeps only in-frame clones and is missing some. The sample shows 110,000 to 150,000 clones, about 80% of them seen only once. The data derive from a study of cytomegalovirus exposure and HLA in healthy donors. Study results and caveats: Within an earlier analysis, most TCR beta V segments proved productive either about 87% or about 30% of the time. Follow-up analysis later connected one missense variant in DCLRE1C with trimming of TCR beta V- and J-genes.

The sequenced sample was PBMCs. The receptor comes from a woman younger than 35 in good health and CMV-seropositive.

CDR3 nucleotides: TGCGCCAGCAGCTTGGCTAGCAGCTCCTATAATTCACCCCTCCACTTT. This sequence encodes CASSLASSSYNSPLHF. The V call is TRBV5-1, the J call TRBJ1-6, with unresolved D. The V end lost 0 bases, the J end lost 0 bases, and 7 bases lay between the germline ends. This CDR3 has 16 residues. Germline assignment: CDR1 SGHRS and CDR2 YFSETQ.